These 21 T cell receptor beta chains were sequenced from one sample in a study of cytomegalovirus exposure and HLA in healthy donors. Both 60 Vbeta primers and 13 Jbeta primers went into the PCR. Clones were sequenced by immunoSEQ multiplex PCR, and TCRdb holds only the in-frame ones, with some missing. Among around 110,000 clones, around three quarters were seen once, and the ten largest hold around 4.5%. Sequenced sample: PBMCs. These receptor sequences come from a young man in good health and CMV-seropositive.

This clone showed up just once. This chain uses TRBV7-3 with TRBJ1-2; possibly TRBD1 for D (6 bases). V was trimmed by 4 bases and J by 1 base, leaving 10 bases between them. Germline CDR1 and CDR2: SGHTA and FQGTGA. The CDR3 spans 14 residues. CDR3 in amino acids: CASSSDRNNYGYTF. CDR3 in DNA: TGTGCCAGCAGCTCGGACAGAAATAACTATGGCTACACCTTC.

The chain is built from TRBV11-2 and TRBJ2-5; 8 positions agree with TRBD2. Looked up from germline, CDR1 is SGHAT and CDR2 is FQNNGV. This CDR3 has 14 residues. V dropped 4 bases and J dropped 6; count of bases not matched to a gene: 7. The CDR3 region has the DNA TGTGCCAGCAGCTCAAGGGGGACTAGTAAGACCCAGTACTTC. Translation gives CASSSRGTSKTQYF.

This clone was seen a handful of times. This rearrangement joins TRBV4-3 to TRBJ2-5, with TRBD1 identical over 7 bases. The CDR3 totals 15 residues. The V gene end was trimmed by 1 base and the J gene end by 2 bases; junction bases not matched to a gene: 4. Germline V gene lookup returns CDR1 LGHNA and CDR2 YSLEER. Written as DNA, the CDR3 is TGCGCCAGCAGCCAAGCTTGGGACAGTCAAGAGACCCAGTACTTC. Protein product: CASSQAWDSQETQYF.

The rearrangement links TRBV5-1 to TRBJ2-1, with 7 bases matching TRBD1. The CDR3 spans 15 residues. From germline, CDR1 is SGHRS and CDR2 YFSETQ. After removal of 1 base from V and 12 bases from J, the junction contained 13 bases not matched to a gene. CDR3 in amino acids: CASSLRGPSTMRQFF. The DNA for the CDR3 is TGCGCCAGCAGCTTGAGGGGGCCCTCTACAATGAGGCAGTTCTTC.

This clone was observed a few times. CDR3 amino acids: CASSYSVADYGYTF. The CDR3 DNA reads as TGCGCCAGCAGCTATTCGGTAGCGGACTATGGCTACACCTTC. The chain uses TRBV5-1 and TRBJ1-2; D is unclear. The germline gives CDR1 SGHRS, CDR2 YFSETQ. Trimming removed 3 bases from V and 3 bases from J, with 12 bases in between. CDR3 length: 14 amino acids.

This clone was counted a few times. The chain joins TRBV5-4 to TRBJ1-4; maybe TRBD1 (5 bases). The CDR3 runs to 16 residues. From germline, CDR1 is SGHNT and CDR2 YYREEE (reference sequence). The V end was cut by 0 bases, the J end by 0 bases, with 9 bases between. The CDR3, as DNA: TGTGCCAGCAGCTTGGGAGGGACTGCAACTAATGAAAAACTGTTTTTT. Protein sequence: CASSLGGTATNEKLFF.

The chain is built from TRBV19 and TRBJ2-5, with TRBD2 matching 7 bases. This CDR3 has 15 residues. From germline, CDR1 is LNHDA and CDR2 SQIVND (reference sequence). V lost 4 bases, J lost 5 bases, and 10 bases stayed unmatched. CDR3 loop: CASSRGEGWVETQYF. CDR3 nucleotides: TGTGCCAGTAGTAGGGGGGAGGGATGGGTCGAGACCCAGTACTTC.

This clone was counted between two and nine times. The chain employs TRBV6-1 and TRBJ2-5; TRBD2 matches at 12 bases. CDR1 and CDR2 (germline): MNHNS, SASEGT. The junction had 4 bases not matched to a gene; V was cut back by 6 bases and J by 2 bases. This CDR3 spans 15 amino acids. CDR3 sequence: CASSLAGGPQETQYF. CDR3 bases: TGTGCCAGCAGCCTAGCGGGGGGGCCGCAAGAGACCCAGTACTTC.

The chain links TRBV4-3 to TRBJ1-4; 7 positions match TRBD1. The ends lost 3 bases at V and 8 bases at J; junction bases unmatched: 12. The germline CDR1 and CDR2 sequences are LGHNA and YSLEER. The length of the CDR3 is 16 residues. The DNA for the CDR3 is TGCGCCAGCAGCCACCTTACCCAGGGGGAAGGAGAAAAACTGTTTTTT. Its translation is CASSHLTQGEGEKLFF.

The chain recombines TRBV29-1 with TRBJ2-3; TRBD2 matches at 7 bases. CDR1 and CDR2 from the germline V gene are SQVTM and ANQGSEA. After removal of 6 bases from V and 4 bases from J, the junction contained 7 bases not matched to a gene. The CDR3 extends over 13 amino acids. CDR3 sequence reads: CSVGREFADTQYF. The CDR3 nucleotides are TGCAGCGTCGGGCGGGAGTTCGCAGATACGCAGTATTTT.

This clone was picked up a small number of times. V usage is TRBV11-2 and J usage is TRBJ2-5, with 12 bases that match TRBD2. The assigned J gene may be wrong: the sequence end matches TRBJ2-7 better. The CDR3 has 15 residues. Germline CDR1 is SGHAT and CDR2 is FQNNGV. The CDR3 sequence: CASSPLAGGPNEQYF. The CDR3, as DNA: TGTGCCAGCAGCCCCCTAGCGGGAGGGCCAAACGAGCAGTACTTC.

V usage is TRBV4-3 and J usage is TRBJ1-2, with a weak D call TRBD1 (5 bases). Trimming pared 0 bases from V and 3 bases from J, leaving 14 bases between. Germline V gives CDR1 LGHNA, CDR2 YSLEER. The CDR3 contains 16 residues. CDR3 nucleotides: TGCGCCAGCAGCCAAGATCGGGGGGAGGGCTACTATGGCTACACCTTC. Translation: CASSQDRGEGYYGYTF.

The sample holds one count of this clone. J is TRBJ1-1 and V is TRBV27; D is perhaps TRBD1 (6 bases). The V gene lost 0 bases and the J gene lost 1 base, with 12 bases spanning the gap. Germline V gene sequence: CDR1 MNHEY, CDR2 SMNVEV (reference sequence). This CDR3 region has 16 residues. This CDR3 reads CASSLSPDSWNTEAFF. The CDR3 bases are TGTGCCAGCAGTTTATCGCCGGACAGTTGGAACACTGAAGCTTTCTTT.

The CDR3 here is CATGTGLRYGYTF. The CDR3 DNA reads as TGTGCCACCGGAACAGGGCTACGCTATGGCTACACCTTC. This rearrangement joins TRBV18 to TRBJ1-2, with D tentatively TRBD1 (6 bases). V was shortened by 10 bases and J by 4 bases, with 16 bases between the two germline ends. The CDR3 sequence is 13 residues long. Germline-derived CDR1 and CDR2 are KGHSH and LQKENI.

V and J are TRBV28 and TRBJ2-1; the match to TRBD2 covers 16 bases. V dropped 4 bases and J dropped 12; count of bases not matched to a gene: 6. The germline V gene has CDR1 MDHEN and CDR2 SYDVKM. The length of the CDR3 is 15 residues. Written as DNA, the CDR3 is TGTGCCAGCAGTTCCGGGACTAGCGGGAGGGGTCGGCAGTTCTTC. Translation gives CASSSGTSGRGRQFF.

Here the CDR3 DNA reads TGTGCCAGCAGCTTAGGGGTTTGGCGGGAGGATGGTAACACCGGGGAGCTGTTTTTT. As protein: CASSLGVWREDGNTGELFF. The chain has TRBV13 and TRBJ2-2; 8 nucleotides match TRBD2. Germline values: CDR1 PRHDT, CDR2 FYEKMQ (reference sequence). Trimming took 0 bases from V and 2 from J; bases not matched to a gene: 11. CDR3 length: 19 amino acids.

This clone was seen a single time. The CDR3 is CASSYWGSPGAEAFF. For the CDR3, the DNA is TGTGCCAGCAGTTACTGGGGATCCCCGGGAGCTGAAGCTTTCTTT. The rearrangement joins TRBV6-5 to TRBJ1-1; D not resolved. Trimming left V 1 base short and J 6 bases short, with 15 bases between. Germline assignment: CDR1 MNHEY and CDR2 SVGAGI. This CDR3 has 15 residues.

V gene TRBV29-1 combines with J gene TRBJ1-1, with D unresolved. The ends were cut back, 4 bases at V and 2 bases at J, with 8 bases in the middle. Germline CDR1 SQVTM, CDR2 ANQGSEA. CDR3 length equals 12 residues. The CDR3 DNA is TGCAGCGTTGCGCGGGCAAACACTGAAGCTTTCTTT. This codes for CSVARANTEAFF.

V is TRBV11-2 and J is TRBJ2-7, with 7 nucleotides matching TRBD2. The V gene end was trimmed by 2 bases and the J gene end by 1 base; junction bases not matched to a gene: 5. Germline-derived CDR1 and CDR2 are SGHAT and FQNNGV. CDR3 size: 15 residues. CDR3 coding DNA: TGTGCCAGCAGCTTAATGGCGGGGGATTCCTACGAGCAGTACTTC. It is translated as CASSLMAGDSYEQYF. The full variable domain, its missing parts supplied by reference TRBV11-2 and TRBJ2-7, is EAGVAQSPRYKIIEKRQSVAFWCNPISGHATLYWYQQILGQGPKLLIQFQNNGVVDDSQLPKDRFSAERLKGVDSTLKIQPAKLEDSAVYLCASSLMAGDSYEQYFGPGTRLTVT.

This clone turned up a few times. The chain joins TRBV4-1 to TRBJ2-2; 9 positions match TRBD1. The length of the CDR3 is 16 residues. Germline V gene data show CDR1 as MGHRA and CDR2 as YSYEKL. J was trimmed by 7 bases and V by 2 bases; bases with no gene match: 8. The CDR3 sequence: CASSQTGTGINGELFF. DNA for the CDR3: TGCGCCAGCAGCCAAACCGGGACAGGGATTAACGGGGAGCTGTTTTTT.

The rearrangement uses TRBV6-5 and TRBJ1-4; 10 positions match TRBD1. From germline, CDR1 is MNHEY and CDR2 SVGAGI. This CDR3 has 14 residues. V lost 5 bases and J lost 6; bases outside the gene matches: 3. In nucleotides, the CDR3 is TGTGCCAGCAGTGAAGGACAGGGGGATGAAAAACTGTTTTTT. It is translated as CASSEGQGDEKLFF.